This TCR beta chain came from a study of cytomegalovirus exposure and HLA in healthy donors. The repertoire was sequenced with immunoSEQ multiplex PCR; TCRdb's copy has only in-frame clones and lacks some. The data contain roughly 180,000 clones, about four fifths of them singletons. Germline V gives CDR1 SGHTA, CDR2 FQGNSA. The CDR3 spans 17 residues. V gave up 2 bases and J gave up 5 bases; unmatched junction bases: 10. Turning to this clone: Antigen: not known.

Findings and limits, study-wide: That first-cohort TCR clusters tended to co-occur in the roughly 130 validation repertoires was found in a later analysis.

The clonotype originates from a man between 18 and 35 years old in good health and CMV-seropositive. The source material was PBMCs. The gene calls are TRBV7-2 and TRBJ2-3; 10 bases match TRBD2. The CDR3 sequence: CASSLYIAGGGRDTQYF. The DNA of the CDR3 is TGTGCCAGCAGCTTATATATAGCGGGAGGCGGAAGAGATACGCAGTATTTT.